The 27 T cell receptor beta chains given below trace back to one sample, sequenced in a study of identifying expanded T cells in peripheral blood. Sequencing used immunoSEQ multiplex PCR; TCRdb keeps in-frame clones, though not all of them. The sample lists fewer than 55,000 clones; 82% were seen once. Material: blood. The receptor set was obtained from a person aged 18 to 75 in good health.

Only one count was recorded for this clone. The J gene is TRBJ2-7, the V gene TRBV5-1; D assignment may be TRBD1 or TRBD2 (5 bases each). This CDR3 has 14 residues. Trimming left V 3 bases short and J 4 bases short, with 14 bases between. CDR1 is SGHRS, CDR2 YFSETQ, per germline. CDR3 loop: CASSSNGAEYEQYF. CDR3 DNA: TGCGCCAGCAGCTCGAACGGGGCCGAATACGAGCAGTACTTC. Looking up the rest from reference TRBV5-1 and TRBJ2-7 gives the full variable domain: KAGVTQTPRYLIKTRGQQVTLSCSPISGHRSVSWYQQTPGQGLQFLFEYFSETQRNKGNFPGRFSGRQFSNSRSEMNVSTLELGDSALYLCASSSNGAEYEQYFGPGTRLTVT.

The sample holds one count of this clone. V is TRBV6-5 and J is TRBJ1-2; perhaps TRBD1 as D (5 bases). Germline V CDR1 and CDR2: MNHEY, SVGAGI. There are 14 residues in the CDR3. V lost 5 bases, J lost 2 bases, and 12 bases lay in between. In nucleotides, the CDR3 is TGTGCCAGCAGTCCCGGACACGGCAACTATGGCTACACCTTC. It yields the protein CASSPGHGNYGYTF.

The rearrangement links TRBV10-2 to TRBJ2-1; 8 bases fit TRBD2. V lost 6 bases to trimming and J lost 3 bases; unmatched junction nucleotides: 13. The CDR3 contains 17 residues. Germline assignment: CDR1 WSHSY and CDR2 SAAADI. The CDR3 DNA follows: TGCGCCAGCAGAAGAGGGTCGGGGGGGTCGAACTACAATGAGCAGTTCTTC. It codes for CASRRGSGGSNYNEQFF.

The V gene is TRBV6-1, the J gene TRBJ2-2; D possibly corresponds to TRBD1 (5 bases). Between the trimmed V and J ends, which lost 3 bases and 3 bases, there was a span of 5 bases. Germline V gene lookup returns CDR1 MNHNS and CDR2 SASEGT. CDR3 length: 13 amino acids. The CDR3 sequence is CASSDRDTGELFF. The CDR3 DNA is TGTGCCAGCAGTGACAGGGACACCGGGGAGCTGTTTTTT.

The V and J genes are TRBV5-4 and TRBJ1-4; D unresolved. Germline V gene lookup returns CDR1 SGHNT and CDR2 YYREEE (reference sequence). V lost 1 base and J lost 0, with 4 bases in between. The CDR3 extends over 14 amino acids. This chain's CDR3 is CASSLTATNEKLFF. CDR3 coding DNA: TGTGCCAGCAGCTTGACAGCAACTAATGAAAAACTGTTTTTT.

The V and J genes are TRBV4-3 and TRBJ2-7; TRBD2 matches 7 bases. CDR3 length: 15 amino acids. Trimming at V came to 6 bases and at J to 3 bases, leaving 11 bases not matched to a gene. Germline CDR1 reads LGHNA; CDR2 reads YSLEER. CDR3 DNA: TGCGCCAGCAGTCCGATGAGGGGAGGGCACTACGAGCAGTACTTC. It specifies CASSPMRGGHYEQYF.

For this clone: Germline is not matched at one junction end, which may reflect a read error. The rearrangement links TRBV2 to TRBJ1-5; 10 bases fit TRBD1. The CDR3 consists of 15 residues. CDR1 SNHLY and CDR2 FYNNEI come from the germline V gene. In DNA form, the CDR3 reads TGTGCCAGCAGCGAAGAAGGGACAGGGGCTCAGCCCCAGCATTTT. Protein product: CASSEEGTGAQPQHF.

This rearrangement joins TRBV7-9 to TRBJ2-3; D is undetermined. There are 17 residues in the CDR3. V was cut by 5 bases and J by 0 bases, with 18 bases left in between. The germline V gene encodes CDR1 SEHNR and CDR2 FQNEAQ (reference sequence). For the CDR3, the DNA is TGTGCCAGCAGCCCCCTCCTACGGTCCGGGAGCACAGATACGCAGTATTTT. Amino acids: CASSPLLRSGSTDTQYF.

This clone was seen more than once but under ten times. This chain uses TRBV5-6 with TRBJ2-3; 9 nucleotides line up with TRBD1. This CDR3 comprises 15 residues. Losses at the gene ends were 4 bases for V and 4 bases for J; bases not matched to a gene: 7. Looked up from germline, CDR1 is SGHDT and CDR2 is YYEEEE. Written as DNA, the CDR3 is TGTGCCAGCAGCGCTGCCGGGACAGGGTCAGATACGCAGTATTTT. This codes for CASSAAGTGSDTQYF.

This clone was observed once. The V gene is TRBV6-6, the J gene TRBJ1-2, with 9 nucleotides matching TRBD1. The trim removed 6 bases at V and 2 bases at J, leaving 10 bases unmatched. The CDR3 loop spans 16 amino acids. Germline V lookup: CDR1 MNHNY, CDR2 SVGAGI (reference sequence). CDR3 nucleotide sequence: TGTGCCAGCAGAGATAAGATCGGGACAGGGAACTATGGCTACACCTTC. It translates to CASRDKIGTGNYGYTF.

The chain uses TRBV9 and TRBJ2-3, with no clear D. V was shortened by 0 bases and J by 0 bases, with 11 bases between the two germline ends. This CDR3 is built from 16 residues. Germline V gene data show CDR1 as SGDLS and CDR2 as YYNGEE. CDR3 coding DNA: TGTGCCAGCAGCGTAGGGAGTCAATCTAGCACAGATACGCAGTATTTT. Protein sequence: CASSVGSQSSTDTQYF. The whole variable domain, remainder taken from reference TRBV9 and TRBJ2-3, is DSGVTQTPKHLITATGQRVTLRCSPRSGDLSVYWYQQSLDQGLQFLIQYYNGEERAKGNILERFSAQQFPDLHSELNLSSLELGDSALYFCASSVGSQSSTDTQYFGPGTRLTVL.

This clone was picked up a small number of times. The CDR3 spells CASSRGHEQYF. CDR3 DNA: TGTGCCAGCAGCAGGGGACACGAGCAGTACTTC. The V gene is TRBV25-1, the J gene TRBJ2-7, with a possible D match to TRBD1 (6 bases). The V end was cut by 6 bases, the J end by 5 bases, with 8 bases between. Per germline, CDR1 MGHDK and CDR2 SYGVNS. The CDR3 covers 11 residues.

Details on this clone: The sample contains more than one DNA sequence encoding this CDR3. V and J are TRBV7-9 and TRBJ2-2; D is ambiguous. Deletions cut 1 base from V and 4 bases from J, with 4 bases between. CDR1 SEHNR and CDR2 FQNEAQ come from the germline V gene (reference sequence). CDR3 size: 13 residues. The DNA for the CDR3 is TGTGCCAGCAGCTTAGGGGGCACCGGGGAGCTGTTTTTT. Its translation is CASSLGGTGELFF.

The V call is TRBV30, the J call TRBJ1-2; D unresolved. The V end lost 3 bases, the J end lost 3 bases, and 17 bases lay between the germline ends. This CDR3 is 15 amino acids long. Germline V gene lookup returns CDR1 GTSNPN and CDR2 SVGIG (reference sequence). The CDR3 reads CAWRRHQPFDYGYTF. CDR3 bases: TGTGCCTGGAGGAGGCACCAACCGTTTGACTATGGCTACACCTTC.

This clone has more than one count but fewer than ten. CDR3 nucleotides: TGTGCCTGGAGTCAGGGGGTACGGGAGACCCAGTACTTC. Protein sequence: CAWSQGVRETQYF. The genes are TRBV30 and TRBJ2-5, with 7 positions matching TRBD1. The germline V gene has CDR1 GTSNPN and CDR2 SVGIG (reference sequence). The CDR3 spans 13 residues. Trimming took 2 bases from V and 5 from J; bases not matched to a gene: 5.

The V gene is TRBV21-1, the J gene TRBJ1-1. TRBV21-1 represents a pseudogene. The CDR3 contains 10 residues. The CDR3 DNA reads as TGTGCCAGCAGCAATGGAGAAGCTTTCTTT. This gives the protein CASSNGEAFF.

This clone occurred a few times. The chain joins TRBV4-3 to TRBJ2-1, with D tentatively TRBD1 or TRBD2 (5 bases each). CDR3 size: 14 residues. Trimming took off 1 base at V and 9 bases at J, with 13 bases between the two ends. In germline, CDR1 is LGHNA, CDR2 YSLEER. The CDR3: CASSQGGAASEQFF. The CDR3 DNA sequence: TGCGCCAGCAGCCAAGGAGGGGCGGCTAGTGAGCAGTTCTTC.

This clone was seen only a few times. The chain joins TRBV30 to TRBJ1-2, with TRBD1 identical over 8 bases. V shed 0 bases, J shed 6 bases, and the junction held 9 bases outside the gene matches. This CDR3 region has 15 residues. Germline V gives CDR1 GTSNPN, CDR2 SVGIG (reference sequence). Here the CDR3 DNA reads TGTGCCTGGAGTGTACCCCAGGGGGCGAAGGATGGCTACACCTTC. Its translation: CAWSVPQGAKDGYTF.

This chain links TRBV14 with TRBJ1-2; D ambiguous. Germline CDR1 SGHDN, CDR2 FVKESK. Trimming shortened V by 1 base and J by 5 bases, and 14 bases separated the two germline ends. CDR3 length equals 15 residues. The CDR3 DNA is TGTGCCAGCAGCCAAGGTCCAGCGTTGTCGTATGGCTACACCTTC. Translating it yields CASSQGPALSYGYTF.

The chain employs TRBV5-1 and TRBJ1-2; 7 positions match TRBD1. V lost 0 bases, J lost 6 bases, and 8 bases stayed unmatched. Germline values: CDR1 SGHRS, CDR2 YFSETQ. This CDR3 contains 15 residues. The CDR3: CASSLDGTEGHGYTF. Here the CDR3 DNA reads TGCGCCAGCAGCTTGGATGGGACAGAGGGTCATGGCTACACCTTC. Variable domain in full (rest from reference TRBV5-1 and TRBJ1-2): KAGVTQTPRYLIKTRGQQVTLSCSPISGHRSVSWYQQTPGQGLQFLFEYFSETQRNKGNFPGRFSGRQFSNSRSEMNVSTLELGDSALYLCASSLDGTEGHGYTFGSGTRLTVV.

J is TRBJ2-7 and V is TRBV5-4; 11 bases are a match to TRBD2. This CDR3 contains 15 residues. CDR1 and CDR2 (germline): SGHNT, YYREEE (reference sequence). J lost 2 bases, V lost 5 bases, and 6 bases had no gene match. CDR3 loop: CASSSGLAGPYEQYF. DNA of the CDR3: TGTGCCAGCAGTTCCGGACTAGCGGGCCCCTACGAGCAGTACTTC. Variable domain in full (rest from reference TRBV5-4 and TRBJ2-7): ETGVTQSPTHLIKTRGQQVTLRCSSQSGHNTVSWYQQALGQGPQFIFQYYREEENGRGNFPPRFSGLQFPNYSSELNVNALELDDSALYLCASSSGLAGPYEQYFGPGTRLTVT.

The rearrangement joins TRBV19 to TRBJ1-1, with 7 nucleotides matching TRBD1. The germline CDR1 and CDR2 sequences are LNHDA and SQIVND (reference sequence). This CDR3 has 14 residues. Trimming cost V 7 bases and J 1 base; bases outside gene matches: 6. This chain's CDR3 is CASTHGDRNTEAFF. DNA for the CDR3: TGTGCCAGTACCCACGGGGACAGGAACACTGAAGCTTTCTTT. Full variable domain (remainder filled in from reference TRBV19 and TRBJ1-1): DGGITQSPKYLFRKEGQNVTLSCEQNLNHDAMYWYRQDPGQGLRLIYYSQIVNDFQKGDIAEGYSVSREKKESFPLTVTSAQKNPTAFYLCASTHGDRNTEAFFGQGTRLTVV.

CDR3 amino acids: CASSRDTETQYF. The CDR3 region has the DNA TGCGCCAGCAGCCGTGACACGGAGACCCAGTACTTC. The chain combines TRBV5-1 with TRBJ2-5; unclear D gene. This CDR3 is 12 amino acids long. Germline V gene sequence: CDR1 SGHRS, CDR2 YFSETQ. V was clipped by 4 bases and J by 5 bases, with 9 bases between them.

The CDR3 DNA reads as TGCGCCAGCAGCGGTCAGGGATCCGGGGAGCTGTTTTTT. Residues: CASSGQGSGELFF. The chain joins TRBV5-1 to TRBJ2-2; TRBD1 might be the D (5 bases). Germline V CDR1 and CDR2: SGHRS, YFSETQ. This CDR3 contains 13 residues. V shed 4 bases and J shed 6 bases, with 10 bases lying between them.

The rearrangement links TRBV27 to TRBJ1-3; 9 bases match TRBD1. This CDR3 spans 16 amino acids. The ends lost 6 bases at V and 4 bases at J; junction bases unmatched: 10. Germline CDR1 and CDR2: MNHEY and SMNVEV (reference sequence). CDR3 sequence reads: CASRGTGKLEGNTIYF. CDR3 nucleotide sequence: TGTGCCAGCAGGGGGACAGGGAAACTGGAAGGAAACACCATATATTTT.

CDR3 region: CASSPTGNTEAFF. The CDR3 bases are TGTGCCAGCTCACCGACGGGGAACACTGAAGCTTTCTTT. The chain carries TRBV18 and TRBJ1-1; D call uncertain. The length of the CDR3 is 13 residues. The germline V gene encodes CDR1 KGHSH and CDR2 LQKENI. V was trimmed by 3 bases and J by 1 base, leaving 6 bases between them.

This clone came up a few times. V usage is TRBV18 and J usage is TRBJ2-1; maybe TRBD1 (5 bases). Trimming cost V 5 bases and J 0 bases, with 11 bases left between them. The CDR3 has 15 amino acids. CDR1 is KGHSH and CDR2 is LQKENI in the germline V gene. The CDR3 protein is CASSSDRSSYNEQFF. The CDR3 region has the DNA TGTGCCAGCTCATCCGACAGAAGCTCCTACAATGAGCAGTTCTTC.